These 19 T cell receptor beta chains were all obtained from the same sample, sequenced in a study of blood T cells in healthy people across ages. It was with a sample-barcoded 5' primer and a J-beta primer mix that a second PCR of about 6 to 12 cycles was run. One entry per CDR3 protein, called by TCRdb with MiXCR from the 5' RACE reads. The sample shows fewer than 900,000 distinct CDR3 sequences, around 40% of them seen only once. Sequencing was carried out using blood. The receptor source for this set is a woman in her sixties or seventies in good health.

This clonotype was detected a few times. Germline and junction disagree at one end, which may indicate a read error. The V gene is TRBV19, the J gene TRBJ2-4, with D possibly being TRBD1 (5 bases). Judging by the DNA end, TRBJ2-7 fits better; the J call may be wrong. This CDR3 region has 15 residues. From germline, CDR1 is LNHDA and CDR2 SQIVND (reference sequence). CDR3 sequence: CASSIPRVGTYEQYF. CDR3 sequence (DNA): TGTGCCAGCAGTATCCCCAGGGTCGGAACCTACGAGCAGTACTTC.

V gene TRBV12-3 or TRBV12-4 combines with J gene TRBJ2-1; 7 bases match TRBD1. Trimming cost V 6 bases and J 4 bases; bases outside gene matches: 12. The CDR3 covers 16 residues. CDR3 coding DNA: TGTGCCAGCAGCTCCGAAGCCGGGACAGCGTACAATGAGCAGTTCTTC. Its translation: CASSSEAGTAYNEQFF.

This chain connects TRBV10-3 to TRBJ2-4; 7 nucleotides match TRBD1. This CDR3 comprises 13 residues. CDR1 and CDR2 (germline): ENHRY, SYGVKD. Losses at the gene ends were 7 bases for V and 13 bases for J; bases not matched to a gene: 13. The CDR3 loop reads CAITPDRDNEQYF. The CDR3 nucleotides are TGTGCCATCACTCCCGACAGGGACAATGAGCAGTACTTC.

This clonotype appeared a few times. The CDR3: CASSKAKGKSSYEQYF. The CDR3 region has the DNA TGTGCCAGCAGCAAAGCCAAGGGTAAGAGCTCCTACGAGCAGTACTTC. This chain connects TRBV21-1 to TRBJ2-7. TRBV21-1 is a pseudogene. The CDR3 is made up of 16 amino acids.

This rearrangement joins TRBV29-1 to TRBJ1-4; TRBD1 matches at 8 bases. V shed 6 bases and J 7 bases; nucleotides not matched to a gene: 13. This CDR3 is built from 15 residues. The germline V gene has CDR1 SQVTM and CDR2 ANQGSEA. DNA of the CDR3: TGCAGCGTCGGGACCGGGACAGGATACCGTGAAAAACTGTTTTTT. Protein sequence: CSVGTGTGYREKLFF.

In this sample, this clonotype turned up many times. The chain employs TRBV7-2 and TRBJ2-1; 7 bases agree with TRBD2. V dropped 8 bases and J dropped 4; count of bases not matched to a gene: 17. Germline loops: CDR1 SGHTA, CDR2 FQGNSA. The CDR3 extends over 17 amino acids. This chain's CDR3 is CASLASGVLLGYNEQFF. As DNA, the CDR3 is TGTGCCAGCTTGGCGAGCGGGGTTTTGTTAGGTTACAATGAGCAGTTCTTC.

The chain employs TRBV20-1 and TRBJ2-1; 7 positions match TRBD2. Germline V lookup: CDR1 DFQATT, CDR2 SNEGSKA (reference sequence). The CDR3 runs 13 residues. V gave up 5 bases and J gave up 7 bases; unmatched junction bases: 8. The CDR3 spells CSAGRVQTNEQFF. CDR3 nucleotides: TGCAGTGCTGGGAGGGTTCAAACTAATGAGCAGTTCTTC.

V gene TRBV4-1 combines with J gene TRBJ2-5, with 7 bases matching TRBD1. The J call is uncertain, as TRBJ2-7 better fits the DNA end. The CDR3 sequence is 15 residues long. Germline V gene sequence: CDR1 MGHRA, CDR2 YSYEKL. This chain's CDR3 is CASSQGPTGSYEQYF. CDR3 coding DNA: TGCGCCAGCAGCCAAGGGCCGACAGGGAGCTACGAGCAGTACTTC.

The chain links TRBV11-2 to TRBJ2-5, with 10 bases lining up with TRBD2. V lost 2 bases and J lost 11; bases outside the gene matches: 23. The CDR3 contains 19 residues. Germline CDR1 SGHAT, CDR2 FQNNGV. CDR3 coding DNA: TGTGCCAGCAGCTTAATCCTAGCGGGAGTACGGGACCGGGGCAATGAGCAGTACTTC. Its protein product is CASSLILAGVRDRGNEQYF.

This clonotype was counted a single time. The CDR3 bases are TGTGCCAGCAGCCCAGGGACCACCGGGGTAGTAGATACGCAGTATTTT. Protein sequence: CASSPGTTGVVDTQYF. The chain couples TRBV5-6 to TRBJ2-3; D possibly uses TRBD1 or TRBD2 (5 bases each). The CDR3 consists of 16 residues. V lost 4 bases and J lost 5, with 20 bases in between. Looked up from germline, CDR1 is SGHDT and CDR2 is YYEEEE.

This clonotype occurred a few times. The chain joins TRBV18 to TRBJ1-6; D remains ambiguous. Trimming left V 5 bases short and J 8 bases short, with 10 bases between. The CDR3 has 13 amino acids. Germline CDR1 reads KGHSH; CDR2 reads LQKENI. The CDR3 DNA reads as TGTGCCAGCTCAAGCAGAGACGATTCACCCCTCCACTTT. The encoded protein is CASSSRDDSPLHF.

Notes on this clonotype: This could be a read error, since a much larger clone is one nucleotide away. The rearrangement joins TRBV4-1 to TRBJ2-4; 8 bases line up with TRBD2. The closer fit of TRBJ2-7 to the DNA end suggests the J call may be wrong. CDR1 is MGHRA, CDR2 YSYEKL, per germline. CDR3 length: 17 residues. In nucleotides, the CDR3 is TGCGCCAGCAGCCAATCAGATAGCGGGGAATTGAGCTACGAGCAGTACTTC. It is translated as CASSQSDSGELSYEQYF.

The chain employs TRBV15 and TRBJ2-7; unclear D gene. The germline V gene encodes CDR1 LNHNV and CDR2 YYDKDF (reference sequence). This CDR3 has 16 residues. V lost 0 bases and J 2 bases, leaving 14 bases between the germline ends. The CDR3, as DNA: TGTGCCACCAGCAGAGATCTCAGCAGGCGAACCTACGAGCAGTACTTC. Translating gives CATSRDLSRRTYEQYF.

This clonotype was seen only once. The chain has TRBV20-1 and TRBJ1-1; 7 bases are shared with TRBD1. CDR1 and CDR2 from the germline V gene are DFQATT and SNEGSKA (reference sequence). The junction had 9 bases not matched to a gene; V was cut back by 0 bases and J by 5 bases. This CDR3 region has 15 residues. The chain's CDR3 is CSARDSRGGWTEAFF. In nucleotides, the CDR3 is TGCAGTGCTAGAGATAGCAGGGGGGGGTGGACTGAAGCTTTCTTT.

This chain connects TRBV6-5 to TRBJ2-7; D may be TRBD1 or TRBD2 (6 bases each). The CDR3 length is 14 residues. Trimming stripped 7 bases from V and 3 bases from J, with 16 bases between. Looked up from germline, CDR1 is MNHEY and CDR2 is SVGAGI. For the CDR3, the DNA is TGTGCCAGCACTACACAGGGAGGCCACTACGAGCAGTACTTC. Its protein product is CASTTQGGHYEQYF.

J is TRBJ1-6 and V is TRBV20-1; maybe TRBD1 (5 bases). Germline CDR1 is DFQATT and CDR2 is SNEGSKA (reference sequence). V lost 7 bases, J lost 5 bases, and 9 bases lay in between. The CDR3 length is 12 residues. CDR3 coding DNA: TGCAGTGGGGGCCGGAATAATTCACCCCTCCACTTT. This gives the protein CSGGRNNSPLHF.

Ten or more counts support this clonotype. The chain joins TRBV10-1 to TRBJ2-7; 9 bases align to TRBD1. Losses at the gene ends were 0 bases for V and 5 bases for J; bases not matched to a gene: 2. The CDR3 covers 14 residues. Germline CDR1 WNHNN, CDR2 SYGVQD (reference sequence). The CDR3 sequence is CASSESQGAHEQYF. The CDR3 nucleotides are TGCGCCAGCAGTGAGTCACAGGGGGCACACGAGCAGTACTTC.

This clonotype has a handful of counts. Being one base from a much bigger clone, this may be a read error. The rearrangement uses TRBV7-3 and TRBJ2-7; D is possibly TRBD1 (5 bases). V was pared by 5 bases and J by 7 bases, with 21 bases between. The germline CDR1 and CDR2 sequences are SGHTA and FQGTGA. This CDR3 has 15 residues. Here the CDR3 reads CASSPGSVSYNEQYF. The CDR3, as DNA: TGTGCCAGCAGCCCAGGGTCGGTGTCCTACAATGAGCAGTACTTC.

The V and J genes are TRBV7-8 and TRBJ1-1, with D hard to call. There are 14 residues in the CDR3. V lost 9 bases, J lost 3 bases, and 17 bases lay in between. Germline CDR1 is SGHVS and CDR2 is FQNEAQ. This CDR3 reads CASSPTEVDTEAFF. CDR3 bases: TGTGCCAGTAGCCCGACCGAAGTGGACACTGAAGCTTTCTTT.